These T cell receptor beta chains were read from a single sample in a study of blood T cell repertoires in COVID-19. Only in-frame clones appear in the TCRdb table, and some are missing; sequencing was by immunoSEQ multiplex PCR. The sample yields around 36,000 clones, about 85% seen once. Sequenced sample: peripheral blood. These receptors originate from a man aged 60 to 69 with acute or convalescent COVID-19. The CDR3 runs from the conserved cysteine through the conserved F or W. The D gene is left open where the match is weak. The listing skips clone size in some rows; elsewhere it reads once, few, many or a size class.

clone_size j_call v_call cdr3_length d_call cdr3_aa cdr3_nt
- TRBJ2-5 TRBV28 11 - CASSPRETQYF TGTGCCAGCAGCCCTAGGGAGACCCAGTACTTC
- TRBJ2-1 TRBV28 14 - CASRGGQGYNEQFF TGTGCCAGCAGAGGAGGGCAAGGCTACAATGAGCAGTTCTTC
- TRBJ1-6 TRBV10-2 14 TRBD1 CASQRDRANSPLHF TGCGCCAGCCAGCGGGACAGGGCTAATTCACCCCTCCACTTT
- TRBJ2-5 TRBV29-1 12 - CSVETGPGTQYF TGCAGCGTTGAGACAGGTCCCGGGACCCAGTACTTC
- TRBJ2-5 TRBV7-2 15 - CASSPKGRPQETQYF TGTGCCAGCAGCCCCAAGGGGCGGCCCCAAGAGACCCAGTACTTC
once TRBJ1-1 TRBV4-3 15 - CASSQEAGRGSEAFF TGCGCCAGCAGCCAAGAAGCGGGCCGGGGGAGTGAAGCTTTCTTT
- TRBJ2-5 TRBV19 14 - CASTVLKQEETQYF TGTGCCAGCACGGTTCTCAAGCAGGAAGAGACCCAGTACTTC
- TRBJ1-1 TRBV9 15 - CASSVGRGGDTEAFF TGTGCCAGCAGCGTAGGTAGGGGAGGGGACACTGAAGCTTTCTTT
few TRBJ2-7 TRBV2 14 TRBD2 CASSSSGGGYEQYF TGTGCCAGCAGTAGTAGCGGGGGCGGATACGAGCAGTACTTC
- TRBJ2-6 TRBV4-2 18 TRBD1 CASSQVRGTVSGANVLTF TGTGCCAGCAGCCAAGTGCGAGGGACAGTCTCTGGGGCCAACGTCCTGACTTTC